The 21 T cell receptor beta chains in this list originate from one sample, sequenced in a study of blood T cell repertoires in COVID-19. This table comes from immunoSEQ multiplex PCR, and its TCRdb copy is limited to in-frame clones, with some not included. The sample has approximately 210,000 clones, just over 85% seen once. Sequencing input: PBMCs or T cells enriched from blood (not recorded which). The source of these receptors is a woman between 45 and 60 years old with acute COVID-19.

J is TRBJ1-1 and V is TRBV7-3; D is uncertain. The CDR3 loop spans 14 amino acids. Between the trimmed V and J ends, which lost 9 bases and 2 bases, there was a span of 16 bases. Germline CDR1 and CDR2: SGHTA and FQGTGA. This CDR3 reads CASLPLPLNTEAFF. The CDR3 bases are TGTGCCAGTTTACCCCTCCCACTTAACACTGAAGCTTTCTTT.

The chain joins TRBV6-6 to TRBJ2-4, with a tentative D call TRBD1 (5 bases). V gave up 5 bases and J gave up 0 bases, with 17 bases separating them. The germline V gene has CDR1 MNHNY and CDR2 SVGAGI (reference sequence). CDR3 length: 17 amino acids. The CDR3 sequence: CASSLRSDIVAKNIQYF. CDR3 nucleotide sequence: TGTGCCAGCAGTCTAAGATCGGACATCGTAGCCAAAAACATTCAGTACTTC.

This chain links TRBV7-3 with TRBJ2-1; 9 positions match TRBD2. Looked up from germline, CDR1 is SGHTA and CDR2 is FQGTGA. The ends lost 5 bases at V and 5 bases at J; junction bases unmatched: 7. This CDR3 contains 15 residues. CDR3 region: CASSMPGLAHNEQFF. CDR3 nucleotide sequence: TGTGCCAGCAGCATGCCGGGACTAGCCCACAATGAGCAGTTCTTC.

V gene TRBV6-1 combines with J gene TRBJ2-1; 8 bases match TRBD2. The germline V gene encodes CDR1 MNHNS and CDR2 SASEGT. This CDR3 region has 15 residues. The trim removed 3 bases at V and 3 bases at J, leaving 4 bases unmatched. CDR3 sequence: CASSDLGLDYNEQFF. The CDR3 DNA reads TGTGCCAGCAGTGACCTGGGACTAGACTACAATGAGCAGTTCTTC.

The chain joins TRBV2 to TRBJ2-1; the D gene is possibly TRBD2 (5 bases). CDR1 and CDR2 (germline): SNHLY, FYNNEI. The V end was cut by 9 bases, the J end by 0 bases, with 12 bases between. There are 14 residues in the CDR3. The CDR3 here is CARKDSSSYNEQFF. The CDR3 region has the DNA TGTGCCAGGAAGGACTCGAGCTCCTACAATGAGCAGTTCTTC.

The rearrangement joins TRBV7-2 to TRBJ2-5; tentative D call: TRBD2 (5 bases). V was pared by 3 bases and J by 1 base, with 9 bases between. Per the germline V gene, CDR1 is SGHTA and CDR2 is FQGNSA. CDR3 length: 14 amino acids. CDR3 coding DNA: TGTGCCAGCAGCTTGGGCGGGTCCCAAGAGACCCAGTACTTC. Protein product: CASSLGGSQETQYF.

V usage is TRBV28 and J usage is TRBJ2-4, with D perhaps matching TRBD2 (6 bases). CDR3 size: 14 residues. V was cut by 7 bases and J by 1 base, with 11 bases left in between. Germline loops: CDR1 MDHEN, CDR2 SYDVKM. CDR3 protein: CASNLAGAKNIQYF. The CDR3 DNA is TGTGCCAGCAACCTGGCGGGGGCCAAAAACATTCAGTACTTC. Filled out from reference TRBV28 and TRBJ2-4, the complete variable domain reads DVKVTQSSRYLVKRTGEKVFLECVQDMDHENMFWYRQDPGLGLRLIYFSYDVKMKEKGDIPEGYSVSREKKERFSLILESASTNQTSMYLCASNLAGAKNIQYFGAGTRLSVL.

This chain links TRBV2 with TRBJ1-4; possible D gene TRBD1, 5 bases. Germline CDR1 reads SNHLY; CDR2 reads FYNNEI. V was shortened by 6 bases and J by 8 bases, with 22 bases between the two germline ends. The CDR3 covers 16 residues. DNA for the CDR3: TGTGCCAGCAGGACCCGCGGGAGTGGGGGGTACGAAAAACTGTTTTTT. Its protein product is CASRTRGSGGYEKLFF.

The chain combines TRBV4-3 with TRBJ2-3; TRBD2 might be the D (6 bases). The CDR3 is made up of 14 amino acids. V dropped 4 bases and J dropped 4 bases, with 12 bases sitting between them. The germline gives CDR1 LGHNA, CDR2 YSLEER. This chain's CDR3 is CASSRVGSADTQYF. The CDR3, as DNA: TGCGCCAGCAGCCGCGTCGGGAGCGCAGATACGCAGTATTTT.

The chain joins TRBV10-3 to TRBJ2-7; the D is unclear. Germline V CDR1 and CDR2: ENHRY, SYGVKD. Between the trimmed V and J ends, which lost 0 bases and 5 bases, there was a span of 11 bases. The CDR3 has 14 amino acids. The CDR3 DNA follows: TGTGCCATCAGTGAGTCGCTACAGCAAAACGAGCAGTACTTC. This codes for CAISESLQQNEQYF.

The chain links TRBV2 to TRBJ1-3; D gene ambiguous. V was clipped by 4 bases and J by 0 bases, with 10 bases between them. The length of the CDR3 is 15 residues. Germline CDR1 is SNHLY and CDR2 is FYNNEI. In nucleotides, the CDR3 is TGTGCCAGCAGTGGTCAGGCAAACTCTGGAAACACCATATATTTT. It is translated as CASSGQANSGNTIYF.

CDR3 bases: TGCGCCAGCAGCTTGATTAGCGGGAGATACAATGAGCAGTTCTTC. It codes for CASSLISGRYNEQFF. The chain links TRBV5-1 to TRBJ2-1; TRBD2 matches 9 bases. V was clipped by 1 base and J by 4 bases; unmatched bases: 3. The CDR3 covers 15 residues. The V gene's germline CDR1 is SGHRS and CDR2 YFSETQ.

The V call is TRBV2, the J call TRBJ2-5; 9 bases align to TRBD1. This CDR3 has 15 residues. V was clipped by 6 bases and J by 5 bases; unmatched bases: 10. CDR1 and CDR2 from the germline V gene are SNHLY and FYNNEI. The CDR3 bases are TGTGCCAGCAGACCCTTAACAGGGGGCTGGGAGACCCAGTACTTC. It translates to CASRPLTGGWETQYF.

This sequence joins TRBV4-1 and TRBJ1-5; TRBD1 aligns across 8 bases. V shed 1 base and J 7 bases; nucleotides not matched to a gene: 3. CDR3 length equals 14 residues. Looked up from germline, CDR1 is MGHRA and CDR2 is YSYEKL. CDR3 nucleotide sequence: TGCGCCAGCAGCCAAGGACAGGGGACGCAGCCCCAGCATTTT. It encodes CASSQGQGTQPQHF.

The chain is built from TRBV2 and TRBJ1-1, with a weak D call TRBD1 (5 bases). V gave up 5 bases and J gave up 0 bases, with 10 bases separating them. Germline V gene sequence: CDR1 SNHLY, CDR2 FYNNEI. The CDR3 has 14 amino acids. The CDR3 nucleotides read TGTGCCAGCAGTTGGGGGAGGATGAACACTGAAGCTTTCTTT. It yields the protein CASSWGRMNTEAFF. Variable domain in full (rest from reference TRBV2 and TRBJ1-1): EPEVTQTPSHQVTQMGQEVILRCVPISNHLYFYWYRQILGQKVEFLVSFYNNEISEKSEIFDDQFSVERPDGSNFTLKIRSTKLEDSAMYFCASSWGRMNTEAFFGQGTRLTVV.

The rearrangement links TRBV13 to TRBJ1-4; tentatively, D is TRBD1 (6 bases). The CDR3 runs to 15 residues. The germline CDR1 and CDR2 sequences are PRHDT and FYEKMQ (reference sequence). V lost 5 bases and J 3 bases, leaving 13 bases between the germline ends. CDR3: CASSREDSANEKLFF. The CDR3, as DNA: TGTGCCAGCAGCCGAGAGGACAGCGCTAATGAAAAACTGTTTTTT.

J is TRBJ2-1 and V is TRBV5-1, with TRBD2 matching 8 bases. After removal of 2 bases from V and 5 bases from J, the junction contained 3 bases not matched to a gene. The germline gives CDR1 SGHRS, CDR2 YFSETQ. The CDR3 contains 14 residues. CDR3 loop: CASSLLAENNEQFF. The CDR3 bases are TGCGCCAGCAGCTTACTAGCGGAAAACAATGAGCAGTTCTTC.

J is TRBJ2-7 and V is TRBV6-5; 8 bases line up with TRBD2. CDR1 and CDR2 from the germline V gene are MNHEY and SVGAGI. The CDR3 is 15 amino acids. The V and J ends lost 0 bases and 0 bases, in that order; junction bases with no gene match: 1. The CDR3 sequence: CASSYSAGDSYEQYF. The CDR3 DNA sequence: TGTGCCAGCAGTTACTCAGCGGGAGACTCCTACGAGCAGTACTTC.

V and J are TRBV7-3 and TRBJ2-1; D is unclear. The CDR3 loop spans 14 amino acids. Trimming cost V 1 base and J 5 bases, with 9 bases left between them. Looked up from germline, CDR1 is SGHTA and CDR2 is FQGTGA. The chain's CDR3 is CASSLMAGNNEQFF. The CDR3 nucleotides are TGTGCCAGCAGCTTAATGGCAGGAAACAATGAGCAGTTCTTC.

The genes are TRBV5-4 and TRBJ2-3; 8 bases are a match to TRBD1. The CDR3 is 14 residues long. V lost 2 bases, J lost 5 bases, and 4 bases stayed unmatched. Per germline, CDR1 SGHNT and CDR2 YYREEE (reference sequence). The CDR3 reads CASSFQGARDTQYF. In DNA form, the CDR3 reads TGTGCCAGCAGCTTTCAGGGGGCGAGAGATACGCAGTATTTT.

The CDR3 bases are TGTGCCAGCAGCCCGACAGGGAGCGAGCAGTACTTC. Translation: CASSPTGSEQYF. The chain links TRBV7-9 to TRBJ2-7, with 7 bases matching TRBD1. The V gene's germline CDR1 is SEHNR and CDR2 FQNEAQ (reference sequence). The CDR3 is 12 amino acids. The V gene end was trimmed by 5 bases and the J gene end by 6 bases; junction bases not matched to a gene: 4.